This T cell receptor (beta chain) was retrieved from a study of T cells in Graves' hyperthyroidism and ophthalmopathy. Researchers amplified the TCR beta CDR3 regions from RNA transcripts. A first-round RT-PCR of the TCR CDR3 used the HTBI primer set. TCRdb reprocessed the multiplex PCR reads with MiXCR, giving one entry per CDR3 protein. The data hold around 390,000 distinct CDR3 sequences, with roughly 15% observed a single time. The germline CDR1 and CDR2 sequences are LNHNV and YYDKDF (reference sequence). The CDR3 has 16 amino acids. With 0 bases clipped from V and 6 bases from J, the junction kept 5 bases outside the gene matches. This clonotype was observed a handful of times. Diagnosis relied on clinical symptoms, serum thyroxine and TRAb, thyroid ultrasound and orbital computed tomography.

The genes are TRBV15 and TRBJ2-3; TRBD1 matches at 11 bases. This receptor was obtained from a woman in her thirties with Graves' ophthalmopathy. The sample was blood. CDR3 nucleotides: TGTGCCACCAGCAGAGACGGACAGGGGGCATCGGATACGCAGTATTTT. Its protein is CATSRDGQGASDTQYF.